The following is a T cell receptor beta chain sequence with its context. What it binds is unknown. TCRdb ran MiXCR on the reads and lists one entry per CDR3 protein. Of 300,000 or so distinct CDR3 sequences listed, approximately 25% are singletons. These data come from a study of T cell repertoires in cytomegalovirus infection. Study background: It was recently identified HLA-C-restricted and well-studied HLA-B-restricted CMV epitopes that the study used. Both a matching HLA type and CMV infection were indicated by public TCR beta signatures.

The study's findings and limits: Dominating the ex vivo response were HLA-C-restricted CMV-specific TCR beta clonotypes.

The sample consisted of cultured PBMCs, taken from culture after CMV antigen stimulation. The receptor's source is a human donor in good health (CMV status not recorded). Some clones in this sample may be carry-over from other donors' samples.

The CDR3 nucleotides are TGTGCCAGCAGCCCGCGGGGGGGGAGAGTAACCTACAATGAGCAGTTCTTC. It translates to CASSPRGGRVTYNEQFF. The chain combines TRBV7-9 with TRBJ2-1; 9 bases align to TRBD2. The ends lost 5 bases at V and 2 bases at J; junction bases unmatched: 10. CDR1 is SEHNR, CDR2 FQNEAQ, per germline (reference sequence). The CDR3 has 17 amino acids.